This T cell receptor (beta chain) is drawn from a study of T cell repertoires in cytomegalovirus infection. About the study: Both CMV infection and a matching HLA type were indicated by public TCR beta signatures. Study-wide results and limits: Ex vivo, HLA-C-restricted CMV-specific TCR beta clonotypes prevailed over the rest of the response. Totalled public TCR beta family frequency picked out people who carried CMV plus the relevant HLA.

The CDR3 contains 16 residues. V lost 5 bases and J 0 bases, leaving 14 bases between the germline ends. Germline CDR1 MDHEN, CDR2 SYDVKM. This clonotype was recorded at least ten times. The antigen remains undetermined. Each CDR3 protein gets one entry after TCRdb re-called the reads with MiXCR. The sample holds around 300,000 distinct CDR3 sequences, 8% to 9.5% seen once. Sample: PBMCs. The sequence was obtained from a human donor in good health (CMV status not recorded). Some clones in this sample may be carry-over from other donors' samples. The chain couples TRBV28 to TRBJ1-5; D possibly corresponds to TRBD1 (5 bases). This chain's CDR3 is CASSTPTDYSNQPQHF. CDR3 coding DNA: TGTGCCAGCAGTACCCCGACAGATTATAGCAATCAGCCCCAGCATTTT.